This T cell receptor beta chain was observed in a study of cytomegalovirus exposure and HLA in healthy donors. Germline CDR1 and CDR2: MDHEN and SYDVKM. V lost 3 bases and J lost 0; bases outside the gene matches: 4. The CDR3 covers 17 residues. The study ran its PCR with 60 Vbeta and 13 Jbeta primers. Sequencing used immunoSEQ multiplex PCR; TCRdb keeps in-frame clones, though not all of them. The sample records roughly 130,000 clones, just under 80% being singletons. The source material was PBMCs. The source is a woman aged 35 to 49 in good health and CMV-seronegative. The rearrangement uses TRBV28 and TRBJ2-3; 12 bases align to TRBD1. The CDR3 DNA is TGTGCCAGCAGTTTCGGGACAGGGGGCTGGAGCACAGATACGCAGTATTTT. This translates into CASSFGTGGWSTDTQYF. Supplemented by reference TRBV28 and TRBJ2-3, the full variable domain reads DVKVTQSSRYLVKRTGEKVFLECVQDMDHENMFWYRQDPGLGLRLIYFSYDVKMKEKGDIPEGYSVSREKKERFSLILESASTNQTSMYLCASSFGTGGWSTDTQYFGPGTRLTVL.